Each of the 3 T cell receptor beta chains below was sequenced from the same sample in a study of OX40 agonist ivuxolimab in advanced cancers. The library was made by the immunoSEQ multiplex PCR assay. In TCRdb, the immuneACCESS table is reduced to in-frame sequences with V and J assigned. These tables do not hold every clone; where another copy was compared, an unresolved V gene accounts for under half, and the others remain unexplained. The sample table shows tens of thousands of clones, and about nine tenths are seen once. The ten most abundant clones make up 6.5% to 8.5% of the sample. The specimen was CD4+ or CD8+ T cells sorted from blood, collected in a trial of the OX40 agonist ivuxolimab. The receptors stem from an adult with an advanced solid tumor such as melanoma, head and neck, liver or kidney cancer.

The rearrangement uses TRBV18 and TRBJ2-2; 13 bases agree with TRBD2. This CDR3 has 17 residues. Trimming at V came to 3 bases and at J to 2 bases, leaving 3 bases not matched to a gene. CDR1 KGHSH and CDR2 LQKENI come from the germline V gene. The CDR3 coding sequence is TGTGCCAGCTCACCCCAGGGACTAGCGGGAAACACCGGGGAGCTGTTTTTT. Translating gives CASSPQGLAGNTGELFF.

The chain recombines TRBV6-4 with TRBJ2-3, with 11 bases identical to TRBD2. J gave up 1 base and V 6 bases, and 3 bases lay outside the gene matches. The CDR3 extends over 15 amino acids. Germline CDR1 is MRHNA and CDR2 is SNTAGT. The CDR3 sequence is CASRALAGGTDTQYF. As DNA, the CDR3 is TGTGCCAGCAGGGCACTAGCGGGAGGCACAGATACGCAGTATTTT.

The chain couples TRBV7-8 to TRBJ2-3; D is unclear. Trimming stripped 1 base from V and 0 bases from J, with 11 bases between. The germline V gene encodes CDR1 SGHVS and CDR2 FQNEAQ. The CDR3 runs 16 residues. CDR3 region: CASSLVPAKSTDTQYF. DNA for the CDR3: TGTGCCAGCAGCTTAGTACCAGCGAAAAGCACAGATACGCAGTATTTT.